This T cell receptor (beta chain) was identified during a study of T cells after yellow fever vaccination. Study-wide context: Libraries from low-cell-number fractions were prepared with the SMART-Seq v4 Ultra Low Input RNA kit. Study-level results: Abundant contaminating clonotypes from the bulk population could appear in FACS-sorted repertoires. Once the booster was given, most primary-vaccination clones reappeared, at approximately 97% for CD4 and 88% for CD8.

Trimming removed 2 bases from V and 8 bases from J; junction bases left unmatched: 12. Germline CDR1 is SGHTA and CDR2 is FQGNSA. The CDR3 consists of 16 residues. Template switching with 5'RACE generated the TCR cDNA and added a universal primer site and UMIs. TCRdb processed the 5' RACE reads anew with MiXCR; each CDR3 protein has one entry. The sample shows some 110,000 distinct CDR3 sequences, around 7.7% of them seen only once. A note on this clonotype: Its cognate antigen is unknown.

The chain has TRBV7-2 and TRBJ1-2, with 9 positions matching TRBD1. The material was CD4+ T cells sorted from PBMCs, obtained roughly 10 days after the first yellow fever vaccination. The TCR originated in a man younger than 35 who received the YFV17D yellow fever vaccine. The CDR3 DNA reads TGTGCCAGCAGCTTACCCCGGGACAGGGCCCTAACGGGCTACACCTTC. Protein: CASSLPRDRALTGYTF.